These 27 T cell receptor beta chains came from one sample sequenced in a study of shared clonotypes between healthy human individuals. Using immunoSEQ multiplex PCR, the repertoire was profiled, and TCRdb retains in-frame clones only, with some absent. The sample includes about 2,100,000 clones, approximately 94% of them seen just once. Selected positively for CCR7 and CD45RO-negative, naive CD8 cells excluded terminally differentiated effector memory CD45RA+ cells. Input material: naive CD8+ T cells from PBMCs. The receptors were sampled from a man between 18 and 35 years old in good health. Some clones in this sample may be carry-over from other donors' samples.

The chain carries TRBV7-8 and TRBJ2-1; maybe TRBD2 (5 bases). Trimming removed 8 bases from V and 8 bases from J, with 22 bases in between. CDR1 is SGHVS and CDR2 is FQNEAQ in the germline V gene. This CDR3 comprises 15 residues. The CDR3: CASLPTTRLGDEQFF. CDR3 DNA sequence: TGTGCCAGCCTCCCCACAACCAGGCTCGGGGATGAGCAGTTCTTC.

The CDR3 coding sequence is TGTGCCAGCAGTCGAAACCCAGAACTAGCGGAAGCCTACGAGCAGTACTTC. This gives the protein CASSRNPELAEAYEQYF. The genes are TRBV2 and TRBJ2-7, with 8 positions matching TRBD2. This CDR3 has 17 residues. Per germline, CDR1 SNHLY and CDR2 FYNNEI. The V and J ends lost 5 bases and 2 bases, in that order; junction bases with no gene match: 14. The full variable domain, with the rest looked up from reference TRBV2 and TRBJ2-7, is EPEVTQTPSHQVTQMGQEVILRCVPISNHLYFYWYRQILGQKVEFLVSFYNNEISEKSEIFDDQFSVERPDGSNFTLKIRSTKLEDSAMYFCASSRNPELAEAYEQYFGPGTRLTVT.

V and J are TRBV19 and TRBJ2-1; no clear D gene. Germline CDR1 and CDR2: LNHDA and SQIVND (reference sequence). The CDR3 loop spans 13 amino acids. V was trimmed by 5 bases and J by 8 bases, leaving 13 bases between them. Here the CDR3 DNA reads TGTGCCAGTAGTCTGGTTTCCGGGCATGAGCAGTTCTTC. Translation: CASSLVSGHEQFF.

This chain connects TRBV27 to TRBJ2-3, with TRBD2 as a possible D gene (5 bases). The V and J ends lost 3 bases and 2 bases respectively, with 12 bases between them. The CDR3 sequence is 15 residues long. The germline V gene encodes CDR1 MNHEY and CDR2 SMNVEV (reference sequence). CDR3: CASSFLGEDTDTQYF. The CDR3 nucleotides are TGTGCCAGCAGTTTTCTGGGAGAAGACACAGATACGCAGTATTTT.

As for this clone: The sample has other DNA sequences that encode this CDR3 too. V usage is TRBV29-1 and J usage is TRBJ2-1; D remains ambiguous. Trimming stripped 2 bases from V and 4 bases from J, with 3 bases between. Germline values: CDR1 SQVTM, CDR2 ANQGSEA. The CDR3 loop spans 11 amino acids. CDR3 nucleotide sequence: TGCAGCGTTGAAAGGTACAATGAGCAGTTCTTC. Its protein is CSVERYNEQFF.

Of note for this clone: Within the sample, other DNA sequences also encode this same CDR3. The V gene is TRBV9, the J gene TRBJ2-5; D ambiguous. V was pared by 0 bases and J by 1 base, with 1 base between. This CDR3 has 12 residues. Germline-derived CDR1 and CDR2 are SGDLS and YYNGEE. The CDR3 coding sequence is TGTGCCAGCAGCGTAGGCCAAGAGACCCAGTACTTC. Its protein is CASSVGQETQYF.

The chain carries TRBV9 and TRBJ2-7, with 11 bases fitting TRBD2. The CDR3 length is 14 residues. Trimming at V came to 4 bases and at J to 5 bases, leaving 5 bases not matched to a gene. The germline CDR1 and CDR2 sequences are SGDLS and YYNGEE. CDR3 protein: CASSISGRANEQYF. In DNA, the CDR3 is TGTGCCAGCAGCATTAGCGGGAGGGCCAACGAGCAGTACTTC.

The rearrangement links TRBV19 to TRBJ2-7; possible D gene TRBD2, 6 bases. Germline CDR1 LNHDA, CDR2 SQIVND (reference sequence). V gave up 5 bases and J gave up 4 bases, with 18 bases separating them. CDR3 length: 15 residues. CDR3 protein: CASSPIWDSKYEQYF. In DNA form, the CDR3 reads TGTGCCAGTAGTCCGATATGGGACTCGAAGTACGAGCAGTACTTC.

This sequence joins TRBV2 and TRBJ1-3, with D unresolved. This CDR3 comprises 19 residues. Germline V CDR1 and CDR2: SNHLY, FYNNEI. V lost 2 bases and J lost 4, with 24 bases in between. As DNA, the CDR3 is TGTGCCAGCAGTGAATTAAGGGTGTCCCGCGTGCCGAGCGGAAACACCATATATTTT. Translation gives CASSELRVSRVPSGNTIYF.

A word on this clone: Other DNA sequences in the sample encode the same CDR3. The gene calls are TRBV6-6 and TRBJ1-1; the D gene is possibly TRBD1 (5 bases). The ends were cut back, 9 bases at V and 4 bases at J, with 12 bases in the middle. The CDR3 spans 12 residues. In germline, CDR1 is MNHNY, CDR2 SVGAGI (reference sequence). CDR3 coding DNA: TGTGCCAGTAGCCCAGGGCGCACTGAAGCTTTCTTT. It codes for CASSPGRTEAFF.

The chain joins TRBV4-1 to TRBJ2-3, with TRBD2 matching 11 bases. The junction had 12 bases not matched to a gene; V was cut back by 2 bases and J by 5 bases. The CDR3 spans 18 residues. Germline CDR1 reads MGHRA; CDR2 reads YSYEKL. In DNA form, the CDR3 reads TGCGCCAGCAGCCAAATGGTTACTAGCGGGAGCCCCCGAGATACGCAGTATTTT. This encodes CASSQMVTSGSPRDTQYF.

The chain is built from TRBV5-4 and TRBJ2-1, with D uncertain. Trimming stripped 4 bases from V and 2 bases from J, with 7 bases between. CDR1 is SGHNT and CDR2 is YYREEE in the germline V gene (reference sequence). The CDR3 spans 13 residues. CDR3 amino acids: CASSPSTYNEQFF. CDR3 in DNA: TGTGCCAGCAGCCCGTCCACCTACAATGAGCAGTTCTTC.

The V call is TRBV6-5, the J call TRBJ2-1; D is unresolved. Per the germline V gene, CDR1 is MNHEY and CDR2 is SVGAGI. The CDR3 has 15 amino acids. V was shortened by 3 bases and J by 0 bases, with 9 bases between the two germline ends. The CDR3 nucleotides read TGTGCCAGCAGTTATTCGGTATACTCCTACAATGAGCAGTTCTTC. It translates to CASSYSVYSYNEQFF.

This chain links TRBV28 with TRBJ2-2; no clear D gene. V lost 3 bases to trimming and J lost 3 bases, with 14 bases between them. Germline V gene data show CDR1 as MDHEN and CDR2 as SYDVKM. There are 16 residues in the CDR3. The CDR3 nucleotides are TGTGCCAGCAGTTTCTTGGTCAGGCTAGACACCGGGGAGCTGTTTTTT. Translated: CASSFLVRLDTGELFF.

The V call is TRBV10-2, the J call TRBJ1-2; TRBD1 might be the D (5 bases). The CDR3 totals 15 residues. Germline V lookup: CDR1 WSHSY, CDR2 SAAADI. V lost 2 bases and J 2 bases, leaving 12 bases between the germline ends. The CDR3 protein is CASSENRRGNYGYTF. CDR3 sequence (DNA): TGCGCCAGCAGTGAGAACAGGCGTGGAAACTATGGCTACACCTTC.

This chain links TRBV4-1 with TRBJ1-2; the D gene is possibly TRBD1 (5 bases). The V and J ends lost 0 bases and 4 bases respectively, with 21 bases between them. CDR1 and CDR2 (germline): MGHRA, YSYEKL. This CDR3 has 18 residues. The CDR3 region is CASSQDSRTRDPSYGYTF. DNA of the CDR3: TGCGCCAGCAGCCAAGATTCGCGGACAAGGGACCCATCCTATGGCTACACCTTC.

This chain links TRBV10-3 with TRBJ1-1; D is uncertain. V lost 2 bases, J lost 1 base, and 8 bases lay in between. Germline-derived CDR1 and CDR2 are ENHRY and SYGVKD. This CDR3 comprises 14 residues. The CDR3 DNA reads TGTGCCATCAGTGAGGCAGGCTCGAACACTGAAGCTTTCTTT. Translation: CAISEAGSNTEAFF.

The J gene is TRBJ2-7, the V gene TRBV15; the match to TRBD2 covers 8 bases. Germline assignment: CDR1 LNHNV and CDR2 YYDKDF (reference sequence). V lost 1 base, J lost 6 bases, and 20 bases stayed unmatched. The CDR3 runs 19 residues. The CDR3 region has the DNA TGTGCCACCAGCAGAGCGATCAGGGAGACCGGGACTAGGATTGCCGAGCAGTACTTC. It encodes CATSRAIRETGTRIAEQYF.

The chain carries TRBV10-3 and TRBJ2-5; no firm D call. The CDR3 is 14 residues long. Trimming cost V 0 bases and J 5 bases, with 10 bases left between them. In germline, CDR1 is ENHRY, CDR2 SYGVKD. The CDR3, as DNA: TGTGCCATCAGTGAGTCGATAGGGAAGGAGACCCAGTACTTC. Translated, it gives CAISESIGKETQYF.

J is TRBJ2-7 and V is TRBV7-9; 7 bases are shared with TRBD2. After removal of 5 bases from V and 7 bases from J, the junction contained 11 bases not matched to a gene. The CDR3 runs 14 residues. Germline CDR1 is SEHNR and CDR2 is FQNEAQ (reference sequence). CDR3 loop: CASSATPGLQEQYF. The CDR3 coding sequence is TGTGCCAGCAGCGCTACACCGGGACTACAGGAGCAGTACTTC.

V gene TRBV4-3 combines with J gene TRBJ2-3; D gene ambiguous. V lost 1 base and J lost 0, with 5 bases in between. This CDR3 is 14 amino acids long. Germline CDR1 is LGHNA and CDR2 is YSLEER. CDR3 sequence reads: CASSQVGSTDTQYF. The CDR3 coding sequence is TGCGCCAGCAGCCAAGTCGGTAGCACAGATACGCAGTATTTT.

The gene calls are TRBV7-2 and TRBJ1-2; D is unclear. Trimming stripped 5 bases from V and 2 bases from J, with 9 bases between. The CDR3 totals 13 residues. The V gene's germline CDR1 is SGHTA and CDR2 FQGNSA. The CDR3 bases are TGTGCCAGCAGCCGGACTGGAAACTATGGCTACACCTTC. Protein sequence: CASSRTGNYGYTF. The whole variable domain, filled in from reference TRBV7-2 and TRBJ1-2, reads GAGVSQSPSNKVTEKGKDVELRCDPISGHTALYWYRQSLGQGLEFLIYFQGNSAPDKSGLPSDRFSAERTGGSVSTLTIQRTQQEDSAVYLCASSRTGNYGYTFGSGTRLTVV.

The genes are TRBV27 and TRBJ2-2; D ambiguous. V was clipped by 0 bases and J by 2 bases, with 7 bases between them. Germline V gene lookup returns CDR1 MNHEY and CDR2 SMNVEV (reference sequence). CDR3 length: 15 amino acids. CDR3 residues: CASSLSIGNTGELFF. The CDR3 DNA reads as TGTGCCAGCAGTTTATCGATAGGTAACACCGGGGAGCTGTTTTTT.

The rearrangement joins TRBV7-2 to TRBJ2-7, with 7 bases that match TRBD1. There are 14 residues in the CDR3. In germline, CDR1 is SGHTA, CDR2 FQGNSA. The V and J ends lost 6 bases and 6 bases, in that order; junction bases with no gene match: 11. The chain's CDR3 is CASRPRQGTAEQYF. Written as DNA, the CDR3 is TGTGCCAGCAGGCCGAGACAGGGCACGGCCGAGCAGTACTTC.

The V call is TRBV2, the J call TRBJ1-4; D may be TRBD1 (5 bases). The V end lost 7 bases, the J end lost 4 bases, and 10 bases lay between the germline ends. CDR1 is SNHLY, CDR2 FYNNEI, per germline. The CDR3 totals 13 residues. In DNA form, the CDR3 reads TGTGCCAGCACGGGGCAGTTTAATGAAAAACTGTTTTTT. Protein sequence: CASTGQFNEKLFF.

The chain recombines TRBV7-9 with TRBJ2-1; D unclear. Per germline, CDR1 SEHNR and CDR2 FQNEAQ (reference sequence). Trimming took 6 bases from V and 13 from J, leaving 19 bases between them. CDR3 length: 13 residues. Written as DNA, the CDR3 is TGTGCCAGCAGAAGCGCCGATACCACCGAACAGTTCTTC. This sequence encodes CASRSADTTEQFF.

The rearrangement joins TRBV18 to TRBJ2-7; D uncertain. The ends were cut back, 8 bases at V and 5 bases at J, with 16 bases in the middle. Germline V gene data show CDR1 as KGHSH and CDR2 as LQKENI. The CDR3 loop spans 13 amino acids. CDR3 DNA: TGTGCCAGCCCCTTTGCGCTCATGAACGAGCAGTACTTC. This translates into CASPFALMNEQYF.